Each of the 18 T cell receptor beta chains below was sequenced from the same sample in a study of blood T cells in healthy people across ages (dated by TCRdb to 2015 to 2017). Receptor amplification or capture employed 5' RACE. Sequencing instrument: Illumina HiSeq 2500. The second PCR ran for roughly 6 to 11 cycles and used a J-beta primer mix along with a sample-barcoded 5' primer. TCRdb reprocessing: public reads trimmed at Q25 with fastp, clones called with MiXCR, in-frame beta chains kept. Merged by CDR3 protein, the rows form single entries marked with the most common genes and DNA. This sample holds about 1,000,000 distinct CDR3 sequences; more than 35% were observed only once. The leading ten clones occupy approximately 20% of the sample. The sample taken for sequencing was blood. The source is a woman aged 55-70 years in good health.

The gene calls are TRBV7-9 and TRBJ2-7; 15 bases are a match to TRBD2. The CDR3 covers 17 residues. Trimming at V came to 4 bases and at J to 2 bases, leaving 6 bases not matched to a gene. The germline CDR1 and CDR2 sequences are SEHNR and FQNEAQ (reference sequence). The CDR3 bases are TGTGCCAGCAGCTCGGGACTAGCGGGAGGCGCTCCCTACGAGCAGTACTTC. Amino acid sequence: CASSSGLAGGAPYEQYF.

On this clonotype itself: Relative to the germline gene, one junction end is altered; a read error may explain this. This chain uses TRBV7-3 with TRBJ2-3; 7 positions match TRBD2. This CDR3 contains 13 residues. The germline V gene encodes CDR1 SGHTA and CDR2 FQGTGA. CDR3 nucleotides: TGTGCCAGCAGCTCACTAGCGAGAGATACGAAGTATTTT. Translation gives CASSSLARDTKYF. The whole variable domain, filled in from reference TRBV7-3 and TRBJ2-3, reads GAGVSQTPSNKVTEKGKYVELRCDPISGHTALYWYRQSLGQGPEFLIYFQGTGAADDSGLPNDRFFAVRPEGSVSTLKIQRTERGDSAVYLCASSSLARDTKYFGPGTRLTVL.

In this sample, this clonotype turned up once. This rearrangement joins TRBV2 to TRBJ2-5; D may match TRBD1 or TRBD2 (5 bases each). V shed 2 bases and J shed 11 bases, with 21 bases lying between them. Germline CDR1 is SNHLY and CDR2 is FYNNEI. The CDR3 contains 15 residues. The CDR3 region has the DNA TGTGCCAGCAGTGAATTGGGGCACCTTGGTGGGGAGCAGTACTTC. Protein: CASSELGHLGGEQYF.

With respect to this clonotype: At one end, the junction sequence differs from germline, possibly due to a read error. The chain joins TRBV7-9 to TRBJ2-7; tentatively, D is TRBD2 (5 bases). Germline CDR1 and CDR2: SEHNR and FQNEAQ (reference sequence). There are 15 residues in the CDR3. Here the CDR3 DNA reads TGTGTCAGCAGCGCCCCCAAGGGAGCTACCTACGAGCAGTACTTC. It specifies CVSSAPKGATYEQYF.

The V and J genes are TRBV9 and TRBJ1-5, with 11 bases aligning to TRBD1. The CDR3 is 16 residues long. Trimming cost V 4 bases and J 2 bases; bases outside gene matches: 5. The germline V gene has CDR1 SGDLS and CDR2 YYNGEE. CDR3 bases: TGTGCCAGCAGCTTGGGACAGGGGGATGGCAATCAGCCCCAGCATTTT. Its protein product is CASSLGQGDGNQPQHF.

The chain joins TRBV2 to TRBJ2-1, with TRBD2 matching over 8 bases. Per the germline V gene, CDR1 is SNHLY and CDR2 is FYNNEI. The J segment lost 1 base and the V segment lost 5 bases, leaving 4 bases of the junction unmatched. This CDR3 region has 15 residues. The CDR3 protein is CASSYSGMSYNEQFF. Here the CDR3 DNA reads TGTGCCAGCAGTTATAGCGGGATGTCCTACAATGAGCAGTTCTTC. Full variable domain (remainder filled in from reference TRBV2 and TRBJ2-1): EPEVTQTPSHQVTQMGQEVILRCVPISNHLYFYWYRQILGQKVEFLVSFYNNEISEKSEIFDDQFSVERPDGSNFTLKIRSTKLEDSAMYFCASSYSGMSYNEQFFGPGTRLTVL.

The chain carries TRBV6-6 and TRBJ2-4; D unresolved. The CDR3 contains 16 residues. Trimming removed 8 bases at V and 0 bases at J, with 17 bases between. Germline V gene data show CDR1 as MNHNY and CDR2 as SVGAGI (reference sequence). In DNA, the CDR3 is TGTGCCAGCTGGCCGGTGGCAGCCTTAGCCAAAAACATTCAGTACTTC. Residues: CASWPVAALAKNIQYF.

J is TRBJ2-7 and V is TRBV30; tentatively, D is TRBD2 (7 bases). This CDR3 spans 11 amino acids. CDR1 and CDR2 (germline): GTSNPN, SVGIG (reference sequence). The V end lost 8 bases, the J end lost 2 bases, and 10 bases lay between the germline ends. The CDR3 reads CAQGTTYEQYF. Written as DNA, the CDR3 is TGTGCCCAGGGGACTACCTACGAGCAGTACTTC.

The chain combines TRBV7-9 with TRBJ1-2; TRBD1 agrees at 7 bases. The CDR3 consists of 14 residues. Trimming at V came to 5 bases and at J to 9 bases, leaving 12 bases not matched to a gene. The germline gives CDR1 SEHNR, CDR2 FQNEAQ (reference sequence). The CDR3 nucleotides are TGTGCCAGCAGCGCGTCCGGGACAGCCGCTAGCTACACCTTC. It translates to CASSASGTAASYTF.

This clonotype has more than one count but fewer than ten. The chain carries TRBV6-1 and TRBJ2-5; D is perhaps TRBD2 (5 bases). Per the germline V gene, CDR1 is MNHNS and CDR2 is SASEGT. The length of the CDR3 is 16 residues. Trimming cost V 3 bases and J 5 bases, with 19 bases left between them. The CDR3: CASSDWTEVSRETQYF. DNA for the CDR3: TGTGCCAGCAGTGATTGGACGGAGGTCTCCAGGGAGACCCAGTACTTC.

This chain links TRBV28 with TRBJ1-2; 7 bases align to TRBD1. Trimming at V came to 3 bases and at J to 4 bases, leaving 11 bases not matched to a gene. CDR1 and CDR2 (germline): MDHEN, SYDVKM. This CDR3 contains 16 residues. The CDR3 DNA reads TGTGCCAGCAGTTTGCGGTCTCCGGGACAGACCTATGGCTACACCTTC. As protein: CASSLRSPGQTYGYTF.

This clonotype turned up a few times. The chain uses TRBV6-5 and TRBJ2-1; D possibly matches TRBD1 or TRBD2 (6 bases each). The CDR3 consists of 18 residues. Deletions cut 2 bases from V and 1 base from J, with 18 bases between. The germline V gene has CDR1 MNHEY and CDR2 SVGAGI. For the CDR3, the DNA is TGTGCCAGCAGTTACCGCGGAGGGGGAGTAGAGTCCTACAATGAGCAGTTCTTC. This encodes CASSYRGGGVESYNEQFF.

V is TRBV24-1 and J is TRBJ2-5; D unresolved. The J call is uncertain, as TRBJ2-7 better fits the DNA end. CDR1 KGHDR and CDR2 SFDVKD come from the germline V gene. This CDR3 is built from 11 residues. CDR3 DNA sequence: TGTGCCACCAGTGACGGCTACGAGCAGTACTTC. It translates to CATSDGYEQYF.

This rearrangement joins TRBV18 to TRBJ2-5; possibly TRBD2 for D (6 bases). Germline CDR1 is KGHSH and CDR2 is LQKENI. The V end was cut by 1 base, the J end by 6 bases, with 27 bases between. This CDR3 spans 19 amino acids. CDR3 sequence reads: CASSPRFSGDSDTGKTQYF. The CDR3 region has the DNA TGTGCCAGCTCACCACGGTTCTCGGGAGACTCCGACACGGGGAAGACCCAGTACTTC.

The chain couples TRBV4-1 to TRBJ1-2; D call uncertain. CDR1 is MGHRA and CDR2 is YSYEKL in the germline V gene. The V end lost 3 bases, the J end lost 2 bases, and 7 bases lay between the germline ends. This CDR3 is built from 13 residues. The CDR3 here is CASSHGANYGYTF. CDR3 nucleotides: TGCGCCAGCAGCCACGGAGCAAACTATGGCTACACCTTC.

V and J are TRBV9 and TRBJ2-4; 8 positions agree with TRBD2. The CDR3 loop spans 15 amino acids. Trimming at V came to 7 bases and at J to 1 base, leaving 7 bases not matched to a gene. Per the germline V gene, CDR1 is SGDLS and CDR2 is YYNGEE. For the CDR3, the DNA is TGTGCCAGCGCGGGGGGAGGGCCTGCCAAAAACATTCAGTACTTC. Amino acid sequence: CASAGGGPAKNIQYF.

The chain employs TRBV4-1 and TRBJ1-4, with D hard to call. V lost 5 bases and J 4 bases, leaving 17 bases between the germline ends. The CDR3 length is 16 residues. Per the germline V gene, CDR1 is MGHRA and CDR2 is YSYEKL. In nucleotides, the CDR3 is TGCGCCAGCAGCAAACCCCCGGGAGGTGGTAATGAAAAACTGTTTTTT. This translates into CASSKPPGGGNEKLFF.

In the case of this clonotype: This may arise from a read error, as a much more abundant clone is one base away. This chain links TRBV10-3 with TRBJ2-3; 7 bases match TRBD2. The CDR3 totals 17 residues. CDR1 and CDR2 (germline): ENHRY, SYGVKD. The CDR3 protein is CATSGSGRGHSTDTQYF. The CDR3 DNA is TGTGCCACCAGTGGGTCGGGGAGGGGTCACAGCACAGATACGCAGTATTTT.